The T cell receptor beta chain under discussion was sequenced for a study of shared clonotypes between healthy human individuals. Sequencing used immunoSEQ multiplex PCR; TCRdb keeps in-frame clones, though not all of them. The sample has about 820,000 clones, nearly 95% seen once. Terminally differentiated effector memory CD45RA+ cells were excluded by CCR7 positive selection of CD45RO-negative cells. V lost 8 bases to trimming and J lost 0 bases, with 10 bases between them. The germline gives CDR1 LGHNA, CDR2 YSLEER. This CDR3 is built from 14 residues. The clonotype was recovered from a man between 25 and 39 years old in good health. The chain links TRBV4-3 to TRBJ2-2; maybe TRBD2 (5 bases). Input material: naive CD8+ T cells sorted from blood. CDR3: CASGEGANTGELFF. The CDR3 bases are TGCGCCAGCGGTGAGGGCGCGAACACCGGGGAGCTGTTTTTT.